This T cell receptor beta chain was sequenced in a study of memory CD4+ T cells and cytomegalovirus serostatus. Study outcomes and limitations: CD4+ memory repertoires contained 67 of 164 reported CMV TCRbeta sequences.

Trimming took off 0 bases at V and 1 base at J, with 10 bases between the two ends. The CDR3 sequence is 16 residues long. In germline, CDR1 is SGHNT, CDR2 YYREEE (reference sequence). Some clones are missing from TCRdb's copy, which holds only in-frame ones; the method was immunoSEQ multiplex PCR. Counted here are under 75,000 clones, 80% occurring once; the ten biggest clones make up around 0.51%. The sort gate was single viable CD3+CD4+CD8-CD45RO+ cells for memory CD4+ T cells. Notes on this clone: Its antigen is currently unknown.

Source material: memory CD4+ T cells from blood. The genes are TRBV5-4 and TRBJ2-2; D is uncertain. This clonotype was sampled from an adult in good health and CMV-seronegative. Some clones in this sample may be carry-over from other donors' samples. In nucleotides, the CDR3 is TGTGCCAGCAGCTTGGGGGGTTTTCGGAACACCGGGGAGCTGTTTTTT. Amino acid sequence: CASSLGGFRNTGELFF.